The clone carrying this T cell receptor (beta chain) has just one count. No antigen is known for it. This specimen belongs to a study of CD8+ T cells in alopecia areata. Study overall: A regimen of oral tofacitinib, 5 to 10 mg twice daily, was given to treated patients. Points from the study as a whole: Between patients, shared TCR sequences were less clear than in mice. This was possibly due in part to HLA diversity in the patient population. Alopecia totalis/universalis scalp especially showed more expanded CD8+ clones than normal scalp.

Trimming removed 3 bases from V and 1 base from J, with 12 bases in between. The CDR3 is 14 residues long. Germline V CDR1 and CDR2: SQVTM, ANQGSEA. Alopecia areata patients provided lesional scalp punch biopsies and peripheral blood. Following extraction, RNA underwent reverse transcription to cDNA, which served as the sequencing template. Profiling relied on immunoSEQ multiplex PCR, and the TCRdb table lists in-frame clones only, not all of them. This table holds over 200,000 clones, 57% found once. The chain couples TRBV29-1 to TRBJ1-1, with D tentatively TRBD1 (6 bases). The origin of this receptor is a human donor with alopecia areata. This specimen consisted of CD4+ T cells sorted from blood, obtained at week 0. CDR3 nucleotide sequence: TGCAGCGTTGATGGACAGTATTCGAACACTGAAGCTTTCTTT. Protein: CSVDGQYSNTEAFF.